This T cell receptor beta chain was captured in a study of T cells after yellow fever vaccination. Study context: Preparation of fractions with low cell numbers was performed using SMART-Seq v4 Ultra Low Input.

Study observations and caveats: Primary-vaccination clones mostly resurfaced post-booster (nearly 97% CD4, more than 85% CD8).

In TCRdb, the 5' RACE reads were re-called with MiXCR into one record per CDR3 protein. The profile shows about 320,000 distinct CDR3 sequences, around 11% of them singletons. CDR3 length: 15 amino acids. Trimming left V 2 bases short and J 0 bases short, with 9 bases between. Germline loops: CDR1 SGHTA, CDR2 FQGNSA. This clonotype showed up just a few times. Its antigen is still unknown. This TCR came from a man younger than 35 who received the YFV17D yellow fever vaccine. The sample consisted of CD4+ T cells sorted from PBMCs, taken 45 days after the yellow fever booster vaccination. J is TRBJ2-3 and V is TRBV7-2; a possible D gene is TRBD2 (6 bases). The DNA of the CDR3 is TGTGCCAGCAGCTTAAGTAGCGGAAGCACAGATACGCAGTATTTT. Encoded protein: CASSLSSGSTDTQYF.